A single sample gave rise to the 26 T cell receptor beta chains below, sequenced in a study of shared clonotypes between healthy human individuals. Cells designated naive CD8 were CD45RO-negative and were positively selected for CCR7, with terminally differentiated effector memory CD45RA+ cells excluded. Profiled with immunoSEQ multiplex PCR; TCRdb holds only in-frame clones, not every one. Of 1.5 million to 2.5 million clones in the sample, approximately 95% were seen once. Material for sequencing was naive CD8+ T cells sorted from blood. The receptors come from a man younger than 35 in good health.

V usage is TRBV11-2 and J usage is TRBJ2-7; D tentatively fits TRBD1 or TRBD2 (5 bases each). In germline, CDR1 is SGHAT, CDR2 FQNNGV. The CDR3 is made up of 14 amino acids. V lost 1 base and J 3 bases, leaving 10 bases between the germline ends. The CDR3 bases are TGTGCCAGCAGCTTAGGGGGGAAGGGCTACGAGCAGTACTTC. As protein: CASSLGGKGYEQYF.

The rearrangement joins TRBV11-3 to TRBJ2-7, with D perhaps being TRBD1 or TRBD2 (5 bases each). The germline CDR1 and CDR2 sequences are SGHNT and YENEEA. V lost 6 bases, J lost 0 bases, and 24 bases lay in between. The CDR3 extends over 18 amino acids. The CDR3 region is CASSLLPGRSISSYEQYF. CDR3 sequence (DNA): TGTGCCAGCAGTTTACTCCCGGGACGTTCGATAAGCTCCTACGAGCAGTACTTC.

The chain recombines TRBV30 with TRBJ2-1; perhaps TRBD2 as D (5 bases). The germline V and J ends were trimmed by 8 bases and 8 bases, with 16 bases remaining between them. The CDR3 runs 12 residues. From germline, CDR1 is GTSNPN and CDR2 SVGIG (reference sequence). The DNA of the CDR3 is TGTGCCGTGAATGAGGGAGACGATGAGCAGTTCTTC. Amino acids: CAVNEGDDEQFF.

About this clone: Other DNA variants within this sample encode the same CDR3. V and J are TRBV7-9 and TRBJ2-3; 10 nucleotides match TRBD2. The CDR3 has 15 residues. J was trimmed by 3 bases and V by 1 base; bases with no gene match: 1. The V gene's germline CDR1 is SEHNR and CDR2 FQNEAQ (reference sequence). This chain's CDR3 is CASSLVAGGTDTQYF. The CDR3, as DNA: TGTGCCAGCAGCTTAGTAGCGGGAGGAACAGATACGCAGTATTTT.

The gene calls are TRBV6-6 and TRBJ2-5; 11 bases agree with TRBD1. The germline V gene has CDR1 MNHNY and CDR2 SVGAGI (reference sequence). CDR3 length equals 16 residues. Trimming removed 8 bases from V and 3 bases from J; junction bases left unmatched: 11. CDR3 nucleotide sequence: TGTGCCAGCCTTGACGGGGGGACAGGGGGTAAAGAGACCCAGTACTTC. This translates into CASLDGGTGGKETQYF.

The genes are TRBV11-2 and TRBJ1-4; unclear D gene. CDR1 is SGHAT and CDR2 is FQNNGV in the germline V gene. V was trimmed by 5 bases and J by 4 bases, leaving 5 bases between them. The CDR3 extends over 12 amino acids. CDR3 amino acids: CASSGFNEKLFF. The CDR3 nucleotides are TGTGCCAGCAGCGGGTTTAATGAAAAACTGTTTTTT.

To note about this clone: This sample also contains other DNA sequences that code for the same CDR3. V usage is TRBV6-1 and J usage is TRBJ2-7; D gene ambiguous. The germline V and J ends were trimmed by 4 bases and 0 bases, with 7 bases remaining between them. The CDR3 sequence is 13 residues long. Per germline, CDR1 MNHNS and CDR2 SASEGT. This CDR3 is CASSVTASYEQYF. Written as DNA, the CDR3 is TGTGCCAGCAGTGTAACAGCCTCCTACGAGCAGTACTTC.

The chain carries TRBV4-3 and TRBJ2-2; D is unresolved. Germline lookup yields CDR1 LGHNA and CDR2 YSLEER. CDR3 length equals 13 residues. Trimming shortened V by 0 bases and J by 6 bases, and 5 bases separated the two germline ends. CDR3 residues: CASSQDGAGELFF. Written as DNA, the CDR3 is TGCGCCAGCAGCCAAGATGGGGCCGGGGAGCTGTTTTTT.

The chain uses TRBV9 and TRBJ2-2; D ambiguous. This CDR3 spans 15 amino acids. Germline CDR1 reads SGDLS; CDR2 reads YYNGEE. Trimming stripped 0 bases from V and 4 bases from J, with 10 bases between. This chain's CDR3 is CASSVDEGFTGELFF. For the CDR3, the DNA is TGTGCCAGCAGCGTAGACGAAGGGTTCACCGGGGAGCTGTTTTTT.

The rearrangement links TRBV7-2 to TRBJ1-2; D is possibly TRBD1 (5 bases). Per the germline V gene, CDR1 is SGHTA and CDR2 is FQGNSA. This CDR3 has 13 amino acids. Deletions cut 5 bases from V and 4 bases from J, with 11 bases between. This chain's CDR3 is CASSVDSPYGYTF. CDR3 DNA: TGTGCCAGCAGCGTCGACAGTCCCTATGGCTACACCTTC.

The chain has TRBV6-6 and TRBJ2-5; D is unresolved. The CDR3 loop spans 13 amino acids. Trimming cost V 8 bases and J 0 bases, with 10 bases left between them. The germline V gene encodes CDR1 MNHNY and CDR2 SVGAGI (reference sequence). The CDR3 region is CASSPQYQETQYF. In nucleotides, the CDR3 is TGTGCCAGCTCACCCCAGTACCAAGAGACCCAGTACTTC.

The chain is built from TRBV7-6 and TRBJ2-1; D is unclear. Trimming left V 2 bases short and J 1 base short, with 9 bases between. The CDR3 runs 15 residues. Per the germline V gene, CDR1 is SGHVS and CDR2 is FNYEAQ. This CDR3 is CASSLSDESYNEQFF. The CDR3 DNA reads as TGTGCCAGCAGCTTATCTGACGAGTCCTACAATGAGCAGTTCTTC. Variable domain in full (rest from reference TRBV7-6 and TRBJ2-1): GAGVSQSPRYKVTKRGQDVALRCDPISGHVSLYWYRQALGQGPEFLTYFNYEAQQDKSGLPNDRFSAERPEGSISTLTIQRTEQRDSAMYRCASSLSDESYNEQFFGPGTRLTVL.

The J gene is TRBJ2-7, the V gene TRBV4-2, with TRBD2 identical over 13 bases. The CDR3 spans 17 residues. Germline lookup yields CDR1 LGHNA and CDR2 YNFKEQ. The V gene end was trimmed by 0 bases and the J gene end by 6 bases; junction bases not matched to a gene: 8. The CDR3 bases are TGTGCCAGCAGCCAAGATTTTCCGGGACTAGCGGGGTTCGAGCAGTACTTC. It translates to CASSQDFPGLAGFEQYF.

Regarding this clone: At the DNA level, this CDR3 is encoded by other sequences in the same sample as well. V usage is TRBV19 and J usage is TRBJ1-1; 8 bases fit TRBD1. The V segment lost 6 bases and the J segment 4 bases; nucleotides outside the gene matches: 7. The CDR3 extends over 14 amino acids. The germline V gene has CDR1 LNHDA and CDR2 SQIVND (reference sequence). CDR3 nucleotide sequence: TGTGCCAGTAGCCTCGGACAGGGCGTCACTGAAGCTTTCTTT. Protein sequence: CASSLGQGVTEAFF. The entire variable domain, with the rest obtained from reference TRBV19 and TRBJ1-1, is as follows: DGGITQSPKYLFRKEGQNVTLSCEQNLNHDAMYWYRQDPGQGLRLIYYSQIVNDFQKGDIAEGYSVSREKKESFPLTVTSAQKNPTAFYLCASSLGQGVTEAFFGQGTRLTVV.

The V and J genes are TRBV6-5 and TRBJ2-2; D uncertain. The CDR3 has 15 residues. Trimming removed 2 bases at V and 4 bases at J, with 11 bases between. Per the germline V gene, CDR1 is MNHEY and CDR2 is SVGAGI. CDR3 in DNA: TGTGCCAGCAGTTACCAGGACCCTTCCACCGGGGAGCTGTTTTTT. As protein: CASSYQDPSTGELFF.

The J gene is TRBJ2-3, the V gene TRBV4-3; D remains unclear. Germline CDR1 reads LGHNA; CDR2 reads YSLEER. CDR3 size: 14 residues. V was pared by 0 bases and J by 4 bases, with 8 bases between. The DNA for the CDR3 is TGCGCCAGCAGCCAAGAAAGGGTCCCAGATACGCAGTATTTT. Residues: CASSQERVPDTQYF.

The chain has TRBV7-6 and TRBJ2-7; 8 nucleotides match TRBD2. Germline-derived CDR1 and CDR2 are SGHVS and FNYEAQ. The trim removed 4 bases at V and 4 bases at J, leaving 3 bases unmatched. The CDR3 sequence is 13 residues long. CDR3 coding DNA: TGTGCCAGCAGCTCAAGCGGGAGTTACGAGCAGTACTTC. Protein sequence: CASSSSGSYEQYF.

The genes are TRBV25-1 and TRBJ2-5; 9 nucleotides match TRBD1. The CDR3 has 14 residues. CDR1 and CDR2 (germline): MGHDK, SYGVNS. V shed 6 bases, J shed 1 base, and the junction held 3 bases outside the gene matches. CDR3 nucleotide sequence: TGTGCCAGCAGCGTACAGGGGGCCCAAGAGACCCAGTACTTC. As protein: CASSVQGAQETQYF.

The chain couples TRBV29-1 to TRBJ2-5; 7 positions match TRBD2. V dropped 7 bases and J dropped 1; count of bases not matched to a gene: 3. The CDR3 is 12 amino acids. CDR1 is SQVTM, CDR2 ANQGSEA, per germline. CDR3 residues: CSGRGGQETQYF. The DNA of the CDR3 is TGCAGCGGCCGCGGGGGCCAAGAGACCCAGTACTTC.

This sequence joins TRBV30 and TRBJ1-2, with D unresolved. The CDR3 loop spans 12 amino acids. Germline V gene data show CDR1 as GTSNPN and CDR2 as SVGIG (reference sequence). Trimming pared 3 bases from V and 5 bases from J, leaving 10 bases between. Here the CDR3 DNA reads TGTGCCTGGAGGGATTCACTGTATGGCTACACCTTC. This codes for CAWRDSLYGYTF.

The CDR3 nucleotides read TGTGCCAGCAGCTTTGGTGACTATGGCTACACCTTC. Translated: CASSFGDYGYTF. This chain uses TRBV11-2 with TRBJ1-2; D unresolved. This CDR3 is built from 12 residues. The V end was cut by 3 bases, the J end by 3 bases, with 5 bases between. In germline, CDR1 is SGHAT, CDR2 FQNNGV.

This clone was observed a few times. The J gene is TRBJ1-2, the V gene TRBV5-6; 9 nucleotides align to TRBD1. The CDR3 covers 12 residues. With V trimmed by 4 bases and J by 7 bases, 2 bases remained unmatched. Germline V gene data show CDR1 as SGHDT and CDR2 as YYEEEE. For the CDR3, the DNA is TGTGCCAGCAGCGGACAGGGGATTGGCTACACCTTC. This gives the protein CASSGQGIGYTF. The complete variable domain, with remaining parts taken from reference TRBV5-6 and TRBJ1-2, reads DAGVTQSPTHLIKTRGQQVTLRCSPKSGHDTVSWYQQALGQGPQFIFQYYEEEERQRGNFPDRFSGHQFPNYSSELNVNALLLGDSALYLCASSGQGIGYTFGSGTRLTVV.

The chain joins TRBV29-1 to TRBJ1-1; 8 bases match TRBD1. Germline V gives CDR1 SQVTM, CDR2 ANQGSEA. This CDR3 region has 12 residues. V lost 7 bases and J lost 5; bases outside the gene matches: 6. The CDR3 loop is CSAEDRVTEAFF. The CDR3 bases are TGCAGCGCTGAGGACAGGGTGACTGAAGCTTTCTTT.

V and J are TRBV11-2 and TRBJ2-5; 7 nucleotides line up with TRBD2. The V gene's germline CDR1 is SGHAT and CDR2 FQNNGV. With 2 bases clipped from V and 1 base from J, the junction kept 10 bases outside the gene matches. The CDR3 has 17 amino acids. The CDR3, as DNA: TGTGCCAGCAGCTTAACCGGTGGGTGGGGGGGCCAAGAGACCCAGTACTTC. Translation gives CASSLTGGWGGQETQYF.

This clone has a single count. This chain connects TRBV7-9 to TRBJ2-3; D remains ambiguous. The ends were cut back, 5 bases at V and 0 bases at J, with 12 bases in the middle. Per germline, CDR1 SEHNR and CDR2 FQNEAQ (reference sequence). This CDR3 comprises 15 residues. The CDR3 region is CASSLTTSSTDTQYF. DNA of the CDR3: TGTGCCAGCAGCCTTACCACCTCCAGCACAGATACGCAGTATTTT.

The chain has TRBV27 and TRBJ2-7; D may be TRBD1 (6 bases). The V gene's germline CDR1 is MNHEY and CDR2 SMNVEV (reference sequence). CDR3 length equals 16 residues. V lost 5 bases to trimming and J lost 0 bases, with 17 bases between them. The CDR3 DNA reads TGTGCCAGCAGTCCGAGTGCCGGGACAAACTCCTACGAGCAGTACTTC. Translated: CASSPSAGTNSYEQYF.